Listed below are T cell receptor beta chains from one sample, sequenced in a study of blood T cell repertoires in COVID-19. Clones were sequenced by immunoSEQ multiplex PCR, and TCRdb holds only the in-frame ones, with some missing. The data show just under 90,000 clones, 88% seen once. What was sequenced was peripheral blood. Receptors were obtained from a man aged 60-69 years with acute or convalescent COVID-19. CDR3s include the opening cysteine and the closing phenylalanine or tryptophan. D genes are given only for firm matches. Only some rows state a clone size, as once, few, many or a class for expanded clones.

v_gene	abundance	j_gene	d_gene	CDR3nt	CDR3aa
TRBV18	-	TRBJ1-6	TRBD1	TGTGCCAGCTCACCCGACAGGGTTAGGGATTCACCCCTCCACTTT	CASSPDRVRDSPLHF
TRBV7-7	-	TRBJ2-1	TRBD1	TGTGCCAGCAGCTTAGCGACAGGGAGCTCCTACAATGAGCAGTTCTTC	CASSLATGSSYNEQFF
TRBV6-2/TRBV6-3	-	TRBJ2-2	-	TGTGCCAGCAGTTACGAGCGGAACACCGGGGAGCTGTTTTTT	CASSYERNTGELFF
TRBV3-1/TRBV3-2	once	TRBJ1-5	-	TGTGCCAGCAGCCCCGGACTGATAGATCAGCCCCAGCATTTT	CASSPGLIDQPQHF
TRBV5-1	-	TRBJ1-6	TRBD1	TGCGCCAGCAGCTTGGGGCAGGGGGCTAATTCACCCCTCCACTTT	CASSLGQGANSPLHF
TRBV18	-	TRBJ1-1	TRBD1	TGTGCCAGCTCACGCACAGGGGACACTGAAGCTTTCTTT	CASSRTGDTEAFF
TRBV12-3/TRBV12-4	-	TRBJ1-2	-	TGTGCCAGCAGTTTAGGCGGGGGCTACACCTTC	CASSLGGGYTF
TRBV5-5	-	TRBJ1-1	TRBD1	TGTGCCAGCAGCTTGGAGGGGGCAGTGGGTGAAGCTTTCTTT	CASSLEGAVGEAFF
TRBV7-8	-	TRBJ1-3	-	TGTGCCAGCAGCCCGAACCGCGATCTGCATCCACTCTCTGGAAACACCATATATTTT	CASSPNRDLHPLSGNTIYF
TRBV6-2/TRBV6-3	-	TRBJ1-3	TRBD1	TGTGCCAGCAGTATGACAGGGGTCGAGTACTATGGAAACACCATATATTTT	CASSMTGVEYYGNTIYF
TRBV24-1	-	TRBJ2-1	-	TGTGCCACCAGTTTTAGGGGAGGCATGAATGAGCAGTTCTTC	CATSFRGGMNEQFF
TRBV6-2/TRBV6-3	-	TRBJ1-5	-	TGTGCCAGCAGTTCAGTTTATAGCAATCAGCCCCAGCATTTT	CASSSVYSNQPQHF
TRBV5-1	-	TRBJ2-2	TRBD2	TGCGCCAGCAGCGCAGCGGGACGGAACACCGGGGAGCTGTTTTTT	CASSAAGRNTGELFF
TRBV9	once	TRBJ2-3	TRBD2	TGTGCCAGCAGCGTAGTTGGCGGGGGTGCAGATACGCAGTATTTT	CASSVVGGGADTQYF
TRBV9	-	TRBJ2-5	-	TGTGCCAGCAGCGTAGGTCGACAGTACCAAGAGACCCAGTACTTC	CASSVGRQYQETQYF
TRBV6-1	-	TRBJ1-2	TRBD1	TGTGCCAGCAGTGACCTCCGAGTGGGACAGGACTATGGCTACACCTTC	CASSDLRVGQDYGYTF
TRBV6-7	-	TRBJ1-5	-	TGTGCCAGCAGTTACTACACCCATCAGCCCCAGCATTTT	CASSYYTHQPQHF
TRBV11-2	-	TRBJ2-3	-	TGTGCCAGCAGCCTAGGGGGGGTAGAGACAGATACGCAGTATTTT	CASSLGGVETDTQYF
TRBV5-1	-	TRBJ1-4	-	TGCGCCAGCAGCTGGGGGACACTGGGGAATGAAAAACTGTTTTTT	CASSWGTLGNEKLFF
TRBV3-1/TRBV3-2	-	TRBJ2-2	TRBD1	TGTGCCAGCAGCCGTGGGGACAGGATTTTGATCGGGGAGCTGTTTTTT	CASSRGDRILIGELFF
TRBV2	-	TRBJ2-7	-	TGTGCCAGCAGTGAAGTTCAGACCTACGAGCAGTACTTC	CASSEVQTYEQYF
TRBV27	-	TRBJ1-5	-	TGTGCCAGCAGTTTACGACAATATAGCAATCAGCCCCAGCATTTT	CASSLRQYSNQPQHF
TRBV10-3	-	TRBJ1-1	-	TGTGCCATCAACCAGGGCCCCCAAGGCACTGAAGCTTTCTTT	CAINQGPQGTEAFF
TRBV5-1	-	TRBJ2-1	TRBD1	TGCGCCAGCAGCTTCGGGACAGGCAAATCATCCTCGGTCAATGAGCAGTTCTTC	CASSFGTGKSSSVNEQFF
TRBV12-3/TRBV12-4	-	TRBJ2-7	-	TGTGCCAGCAGTTTAACGGGGACCTACGAGCAGTACTTC	CASSLTGTYEQYF
TRBV2	-	TRBJ1-4	-	TGTGCCAGCAGTGAACAGGGCTCCGCAACTAATGAAAAACTGTTTTTT	CASSEQGSATNEKLFF
TRBV30	-	TRBJ2-1	-	TGTGCCTGGAGGGGTCAGGGCAGCTCCTACAATGAGCAGTTCTTC	CAWRGQGSSYNEQFF
TRBV30	-	TRBJ2-1	-	TGTGCCTGGAGTTTACGGGGGTTCAGGAACAATGAGCAGTTCTTC	CAWSLRGFRNNEQFF
TRBV6-1	-	TRBJ1-3	-	TGTGCCAGCAGTCAAGATAAGCACCTCTCTGGAAACACCATATATTTT	CASSQDKHLSGNTIYF
TRBV5-6	-	TRBJ2-5	-	TGTGCCAGCAGCTTGACCCTAGGAACCCAGTACTTC	CASSLTLGTQYF
TRBV3-1/TRBV3-2	-	TRBJ2-7	TRBD2	TGTGCCAGCAGCCAAGATGGAGGGCTAGCGGGAAGGTTCTCCTACGAGCAGTACTTC	CASSQDGGLAGRFSYEQYF
TRBV5-1	-	TRBJ1-2	-	TGCGCCAGCCGACTGCGGGAGAACTATGGCTACACCTTC	CASRLRENYGYTF
TRBV9	-	TRBJ2-5	-	TGTGCCAGCAGCGCACGAGGGGAGACCCAGTACTTC	CASSARGETQYF
TRBV28	-	TRBJ2-7	-	TGTGCCAGCAGTTCCGGTTTGAACGAGCAGTACTTC	CASSSGLNEQYF
TRBV30	-	TRBJ2-7	-	TGTGCCTGGAGTGTAATTCAGTACGAGCAGTACTTC	CAWSVIQYEQYF
TRBV19	-	TRBJ1-1	TRBD1	TGTGCCAGTGGGACAGGGGCATTGAACACTGAAGCTTTCTTT	CASGTGALNTEAFF
TRBV27	-	TRBJ2-1	TRBD2	TGTGCCAGCACCCGACTAGCGGGAAAGCGGGAGCAGTTCTTC	CASTRLAGKREQFF
TRBV2	-	TRBJ2-7	TRBD1	TGTGCCAGCAGTGACAGGGGGTACGAGCAGTACTTC	CASSDRGYEQYF
TRBV5-8	-	TRBJ1-4	TRBD1	TGTGCCAGCAGCTCCAGGACAGGAACCCAAAAACTGTTTTTT	CASSSRTGTQKLFF
TRBV6-5	-	TRBJ1-2	TRBD1	TGTGCCAGCAGTCCAACAGGGGCCTATGGCTACACCTTC	CASSPTGAYGYTF
TRBV5-1	-	TRBJ2-1	-	TGCGCCAGCAGCTTGGGGGGCGTAGGTGTTTCCTACAATGAGCAGTTCTTC	CASSLGGVGVSYNEQFF
TRBV2	-	TRBJ2-7	-	TGTGCCAGCAAAGCCTCTGAGAGCTCCTACGAGCAGTACTTC	CASKASESSYEQYF
TRBV5-5	-	TRBJ2-7	-	TGTGCCAGCAGGGGAGGAGGGGAGGCCTACGAGCAGTACTTC	CASRGGGEAYEQYF
TRBV6-1	-	TRBJ1-6	-	TGTGCCAGCAGTGATCGGCAGGCGACAAGCTCCTATAATTCACCCCTCCACTTT	CASSDRQATSSYNSPLHF
TRBV2	-	TRBJ2-2	-	TGTGCCAGCAGTGAAGTAGTAACAGCGAACACCGGGGAGCTGTTTTTT	CASSEVVTANTGELFF
TRBV3-1/TRBV3-2	-	TRBJ2-1	TRBD1	TGTGCCAGCAGCAAGAACAGGGGGAATGAGCAGTTCTTC	CASSKNRGNEQFF
TRBV7-2	-	TRBJ2-7	TRBD2	TGTGCCAGCAGCTTAGTTTCTAGCGGCAACGAGCAGTACTTC	CASSLVSSGNEQYF
TRBV5-4	-	TRBJ2-5	TRBD2	TGTGCCAGCAGCTTGAAACCCGGAACGGGGGGGCTTAAAGAGACCCAGTACTTC	CASSLKPGTGGLKETQYF
TRBV11-2	-	TRBJ2-5	TRBD2	TGTGCCAGCAGCCCAGCGGGGGGGCTCCAAGAGACCCAGTACTTC	CASSPAGGLQETQYF
TRBV2	-	TRBJ2-2	-	TGTGCCAGCAGTGAACGGGTTTGGTCCGGGGAGCTGTTTTTT	CASSERVWSGELFF
TRBV20-1	-	TRBJ1-2	TRBD1	TGCAGTGCTAGGGAGGACAGGCTCTACACCTTC	CSAREDRLYTF